This TCR beta chain was sequenced in a study of blood T cell repertoires in COVID-19. Original methodology: Reference gene primer amplification yielded estimated nucleated cell counts. The assay was immunoSEQ multiplex PCR, and TCRdb's table has in-frame clones only and misses some. That table furnishes V, J and clone size, whereas the DNA furnished D and trimming. The table shows under 350,000 clones, with over 85% occurring only once. The germline CDR1 and CDR2 sequences are SNHLY and FYNNEI. The V gene lost 0 bases and the J gene lost 7 bases, with 10 bases spanning the gap. This CDR3 is 14 amino acids long. Donors in Cohort 3 who had recovered were those with two negative PCRs, healthcare professional clearance, or resolution of their symptoms.

The V call is TRBV2, the J call TRBJ1-5; D perhaps matches TRBD1 (6 bases). Source material: PBMCs or T cells enriched from blood (not recorded which). The sequence derives from a woman aged 55-75 years who had recovered from COVID-19. The CDR3 reads CASSEARGNQPQHF. The CDR3 DNA follows: TGTGCCAGCAGTGAAGCGAGGGGGAACCAGCCCCAGCATTTT.